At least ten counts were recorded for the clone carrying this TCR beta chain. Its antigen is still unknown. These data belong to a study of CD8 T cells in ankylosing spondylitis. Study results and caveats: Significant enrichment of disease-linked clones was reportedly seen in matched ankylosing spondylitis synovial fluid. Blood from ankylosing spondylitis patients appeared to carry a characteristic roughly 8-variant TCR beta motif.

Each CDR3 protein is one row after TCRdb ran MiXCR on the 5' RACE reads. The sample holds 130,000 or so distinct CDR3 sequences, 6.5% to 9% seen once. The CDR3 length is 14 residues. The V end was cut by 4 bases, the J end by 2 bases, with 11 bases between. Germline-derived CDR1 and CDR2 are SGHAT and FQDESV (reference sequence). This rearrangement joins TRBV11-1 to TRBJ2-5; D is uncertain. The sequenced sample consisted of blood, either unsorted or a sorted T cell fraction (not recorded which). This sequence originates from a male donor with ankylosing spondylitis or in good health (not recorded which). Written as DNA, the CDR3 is TGTGCCAGCAGCTCCATGACCCCACAAGAGACCCAGTACTTC. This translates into CASSSMTPQETQYF.